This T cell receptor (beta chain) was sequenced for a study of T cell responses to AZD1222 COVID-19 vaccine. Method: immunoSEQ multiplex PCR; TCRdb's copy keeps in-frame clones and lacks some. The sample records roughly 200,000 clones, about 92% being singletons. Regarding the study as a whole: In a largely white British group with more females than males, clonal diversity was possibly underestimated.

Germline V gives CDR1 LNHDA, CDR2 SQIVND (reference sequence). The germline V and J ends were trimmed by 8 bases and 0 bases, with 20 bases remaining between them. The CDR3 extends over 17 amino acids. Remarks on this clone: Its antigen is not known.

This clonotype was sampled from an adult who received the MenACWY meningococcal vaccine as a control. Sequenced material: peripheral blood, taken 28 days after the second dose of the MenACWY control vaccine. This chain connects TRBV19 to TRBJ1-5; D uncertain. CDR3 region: CASLGVSGEYSNQPQHF. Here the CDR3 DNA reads TGTGCCAGTTTGGGAGTGTCGGGAGAGTATAGCAATCAGCCCCAGCATTTT.